These T cell receptor beta chains were read from a single sample in a study of graft-versus-host responses after intestinal transplantation. Method: immunoSEQ multiplex PCR; TCRdb's copy keeps in-frame clones and lacks some. Among 16,000 or so clones, around 93% were seen once, and the ten largest hold 0.79%. The sample here was PBMCs, taken 23 days after intestinal transplant. The source of these receptors is a human patient who received an intestinal transplant, so some T cells may come from the graft donor. The CDR3 runs from the conserved cysteine through the conserved F or W. A D gene is named only where the DNA matches it firmly. The size entry is marked missing in some rows and otherwise reads once, few, many or a size class.

TRBV28,13,.,TRBJ2-7,.,CASSSHSPDEQYF,TGTGCCAGCAGTTCCCACTCCCCCGACGAGCAGTACTTC
TRBV15,13,.,TRBJ2-3,.,CATRDRVTDTQYF,TGTGCCACCAGGGACAGAGTGACAGATACGCAGTATTTT
TRBV5-1,15,TRBD1,TRBJ2-1,.,CASSPGQGAYNEQFF,TGCGCCAGCAGCCCGGGACAGGGGGCCTACAATGAGCAGTTCTTC
TRBV14,13,.,TRBJ2-5,.,CASSQEGFETQYF,TGTGCCAGCAGTCAAGAAGGGTTTGAGACCCAGTACTTC
TRBV2,18,TRBD1,TRBJ1-1,.,CASSDGRDGTGANTEAFF,TGTGCCAGCAGTGACGGAAGAGACGGGACAGGGGCGAACACTGAAGCTTTCTTT
TRBV21-1,14,.,TRBJ1-5,.,CASSTKRGVQPQHF,TGTGCCAGCAGCACGAAGAGAGGAGTTCAGCCCCAGCATTTT
TRBV27,13,.,TRBJ1-1,.,CASSLSAGLGAFF,TGTGCCAGCAGTTTATCGGCCGGCCTCGGGGCTTTCTTT
TRBV13,14,.,TRBJ1-3,.,CASSLDGSGNTIYF,TGTGCCAGCAGCTTAGACGGCTCTGGAAACACCATATATTTT
TRBV27,14,TRBD1,TRBJ1-2,once,CASSSRQGYYGYTF,TGTGCCAGCAGTTCCCGACAGGGGTACTATGGCTACACCTTC
TRBV6-5,15,TRBD2,TRBJ2-7,.,CASSLGAGAWNEQYF,TGTGCCAGCTCCCTAGGCGCGGGAGCCTGGAACGAGCAGTACTTC
TRBV25-1,14,.,TRBJ2-3,.,CASSEYRGKDTQYF,TGTGCCAGCAGTGAATATCGGGGCAAAGATACGCAGTATTTT
TRBV7-9,15,TRBD2,TRBJ2-7,.,CASILGREEDYEQYF,TGTGCCAGCATCCTAGGGCGGGAGGAGGACTACGAGCAGTACTTC
TRBV28,15,TRBD1,TRBJ2-7,.,CASSLPGQGRHEQYF,TGTGCCAGCAGCCTCCCCGGACAGGGCAGGCACGAGCAGTACTTC
TRBV29-1,12,.,TRBJ1-1,.,CSVLTAHTEAFF,TGCAGCGTTTTAACAGCCCACACTGAAGCTTTCTTT
TRBV7-9,13,.,TRBJ2-2,once,CASSLTDTGELFF,TGTGCCAGCAGCTTAACCGACACCGGGGAGCTGTTTTTT
TRBV7-8,16,TRBD2,TRBJ2-3,.,CASSDTSGPRTDTQYF,TGTGCCAGCAGCGACACTAGCGGGCCCCGCACAGATACGCAGTATTTT
TRBV9,14,TRBD1,TRBJ1-1,.,CASSPGQGNTEAFF,TGTGCCAGCAGCCCGGGACAGGGGAACACTGAAGCTTTCTTT
TRBV9,15,.,TRBJ2-5,.,CASSVLPGSQETQYF,TGTGCCAGCAGCGTATTGCCCGGGAGCCAAGAGACCCAGTACTTC
TRBV27,14,TRBD2,TRBJ2-5,once,CASSLGLAGETQYF,TGTGCCAGCAGTTTAGGACTAGCGGGAGAGACCCAGTACTTC
TRBV7-8,14,.,TRBJ2-7,.,CASSLEGLPYEQYF,TGTGCCAGCAGCTTAGAGGGCCTACCTTACGAGCAGTACTTC
TRBV5-8,14,.,TRBJ2-5,.,CASSLAPVQETQYF,TGTGCCAGCAGCTTGGCTCCAGTACAAGAGACCCAGTACTTC